These 22 T cell receptor beta chains share one sample of origin, sequenced in a study of cytomegalovirus exposure and HLA in healthy donors. Both 60 Vbeta primers and 13 Jbeta primers went into the PCR. Measured with immunoSEQ multiplex PCR; TCRdb has only the in-frame clones, and not every one. The sample records about 75,000 clones, around 83% being singletons. Sequenced sample: PBMCs. These receptors were taken from a man in his 70s in good health and CMV-seropositive.

The J gene is TRBJ2-7, the V gene TRBV28; 8 bases are a match to TRBD1. V shed 5 bases, J shed 3 bases, and the junction held 0 bases outside the gene matches. The CDR3 consists of 12 residues. Germline V CDR1 and CDR2: MDHEN, SYDVKM. CDR3 sequence reads: CASSGQGYEQYF. The DNA for the CDR3 is TGTGCCAGCAGTGGACAGGGCTACGAGCAGTACTTC.

This clone was recorded a few times. The J gene is TRBJ2-7, the V gene TRBV2; a possible D gene is TRBD2 (7 bases). CDR1 is SNHLY and CDR2 is FYNNEI in the germline V gene. The CDR3 covers 15 residues. Trimming took off 3 bases at V and 1 base at J, with 13 bases between the two ends. The CDR3 bases are TGTGCCAGCAGTGAGGGGGCGCGGGGGTCCTACGAGCAGTACTTC. Translation: CASSEGARGSYEQYF. Together with reference TRBV2 and TRBJ2-7, the CDR3 gives the full variable domain: EPEVTQTPSHQVTQMGQEVILRCVPISNHLYFYWYRQILGQKVEFLVSFYNNEISEKSEIFDDQFSVERPDGSNFTLKIRSTKLEDSAMYFCASSEGARGSYEQYFGPGTRLTVT.

This rearrangement joins TRBV27 to TRBJ2-7; TRBD2 matches at 8 bases. From germline, CDR1 is MNHEY and CDR2 SMNVEV (reference sequence). The CDR3 runs to 13 residues. After removal of 6 bases from V and 4 bases from J, the junction contained 5 bases not matched to a gene. In nucleotides, the CDR3 is TGTGCCAGCAGACGGGAGGGCCTGTACGAGCAGTACTTC. It encodes CASRREGLYEQYF.

V and J are TRBV5-1 and TRBJ1-1, with 8 nucleotides matching TRBD1. V trimming: 3 bases; J trimming: 1 base; junction bases outside the gene matches: 5. This CDR3 contains 15 residues. CDR1 and CDR2 from the germline V gene are SGHRS and YFSETQ. The CDR3: CASSSRTGSNTEAFF. Here the CDR3 DNA reads TGCGCCAGCAGCTCTCGGACAGGGTCGAACACTGAAGCTTTCTTT. Based on the CDR3 plus reference TRBV5-1 and TRBJ1-1, the full variable domain is KAGVTQTPRYLIKTRGQQVTLSCSPISGHRSVSWYQQTPGQGLQFLFEYFSETQRNKGNFPGRFSGRQFSNSRSEMNVSTLELGDSALYLCASSSRTGSNTEAFFGQGTRLTVV.

This clone was seen only once. The chain employs TRBV19 and TRBJ1-1, with TRBD1 matching 7 bases. This CDR3 comprises 14 residues. J gave up 0 bases and V 7 bases, and 5 bases lay outside the gene matches. Germline V lookup: CDR1 LNHDA, CDR2 SQIVND (reference sequence). The CDR3, as DNA: TGTGCCAGTATACCCAGGGGGATGAACACTGAAGCTTTCTTT. Translation: CASIPRGMNTEAFF.

V gene TRBV5-1 combines with J gene TRBJ2-7, with TRBD1 matching over 7 bases. Per germline, CDR1 SGHRS and CDR2 YFSETQ. V was pared by 4 bases and J by 7 bases, with 5 bases of the junction left unmatched. The CDR3 loop spans 12 amino acids. The CDR3 is CASSHEQGEQYF. CDR3 DNA: TGCGCCAGCAGCCACGAACAGGGGGAGCAGTACTTC.

This clone has only a few counts. The chain uses TRBV19 and TRBJ2-1, with 7 bases matching TRBD1. Trimming took 4 bases from V and 7 from J; bases not matched to a gene: 7. The CDR3 totals 14 residues. Germline assignment: CDR1 LNHDA and CDR2 SQIVND (reference sequence). The CDR3 reads CASSKGASRNEQFF. The CDR3 DNA follows: TGTGCCAGTAGTAAGGGGGCCAGCCGGAATGAGCAGTTCTTC.

The chain employs TRBV2 and TRBJ2-7, with TRBD1 identical over 7 bases. Per the germline V gene, CDR1 is SNHLY and CDR2 is FYNNEI. This CDR3 has 13 residues. V shed 6 bases and J 2 bases; nucleotides not matched to a gene: 4. The CDR3 coding sequence is TGTGCCAGCAGACGGGACAGCCCCTACGAGCAGTACTTC. This gives the protein CASRRDSPYEQYF.

The rearrangement uses TRBV28 and TRBJ2-7; the D gene is possibly TRBD1 (6 bases). There are 14 residues in the CDR3. The V end lost 6 bases, the J end lost 0 bases, and 12 bases lay between the germline ends. Germline assignment: CDR1 MDHEN and CDR2 SYDVKM. The CDR3 nucleotides are TGTGCCAGCAGAGGGACAATAGGCTCCTACGAGCAGTACTTC. Translated, it gives CASRGTIGSYEQYF.

The chain couples TRBV10-3 to TRBJ2-3; TRBD2 matches at 12 bases. CDR1 and CDR2 from the germline V gene are ENHRY and SYGVKD. The CDR3 is 14 residues long. The CDR3 sequence: CAIGLAGGTDTQYF. For the CDR3, the DNA is TGTGCGATCGGCCTAGCGGGGGGGACAGATACGCAGTATTTT.

J is TRBJ1-1 and V is TRBV7-6; TRBD1 might be the D (6 bases). The CDR3 length is 14 residues. Germline V lookup: CDR1 SGHVS, CDR2 FNYEAQ. The V and J ends lost 4 bases and 1 base respectively, with 10 bases between them. The CDR3 reads CASSSYRENTEAFF. The CDR3 region has the DNA TGTGCCAGCAGCTCCTACAGGGAGAACACTGAAGCTTTCTTT.

This clone was found a few times. This chain connects TRBV6-5 to TRBJ2-1, with D uncertain. Germline V gives CDR1 MNHEY, CDR2 SVGAGI. The CDR3 has 15 residues. Trimming removed 4 bases at V and 0 bases at J, with 10 bases between. CDR3 amino acids: CASSSSISSYNEQFF. The CDR3 DNA follows: TGTGCCAGCAGTTCTTCAATTAGCTCCTACAATGAGCAGTTCTTC.

The chain employs TRBV6-6 and TRBJ2-5, with 7 bases fitting TRBD1. V lost 2 bases, J lost 0 bases, and 3 bases stayed unmatched. This CDR3 is 15 amino acids long. In germline, CDR1 is MNHNY, CDR2 SVGAGI (reference sequence). CDR3 in DNA: TGTGCCAGCAGTTACCAGGGACAGAACCAAGAGACCCAGTACTTC. Protein product: CASSYQGQNQETQYF.

The chain employs TRBV7-2 and TRBJ1-2, with D tentatively TRBD1 (5 bases). V gave up 5 bases and J gave up 3 bases, with 10 bases separating them. CDR1 is SGHTA and CDR2 is FQGNSA in the germline V gene. The CDR3 totals 13 residues. CDR3 in amino acids: CASSPGTDYGYTF. The CDR3 bases are TGTGCCAGCAGCCCCGGGACTGACTATGGCTACACCTTC.

CDR3 in amino acids: CASSEQGGQATGELFF. Here the CDR3 DNA reads TGTGCCAGCAGTGAACAGGGAGGCCAAGCCACCGGGGAGCTGTTTTTT. The genes are TRBV6-1 and TRBJ2-2; possibly TRBD2 for D (6 bases). The germline CDR1 and CDR2 sequences are MNHNS and SASEGT. Trimming shortened V by 2 bases and J by 4 bases, and 14 bases separated the two germline ends. The CDR3 length is 16 residues.

This clone was seen a single time. The J gene is TRBJ1-2, the V gene TRBV6-5, with D possibly matching TRBD1 (6 bases). V was trimmed by 5 bases and J by 4 bases, leaving 11 bases between them. This CDR3 is built from 13 residues. Germline CDR1 and CDR2: MNHEY and SVGAGI. This CDR3 is CASSEQGTYGYTF. The CDR3 bases are TGTGCCAGCAGTGAACAGGGCACCTATGGCTACACCTTC.

The rearrangement uses TRBV30 and TRBJ2-1, with TRBD2 matching over 10 bases. The trim removed 4 bases at V and 1 base at J, leaving 4 bases unmatched. Germline CDR1 and CDR2: GTSNPN and SVGIG (reference sequence). There are 15 residues in the CDR3. CDR3 nucleotides: TGTGCCTGGACCCCTAGCGGGAGATCCTACAATGAGCAGTTCTTC. Translated, it gives CAWTPSGRSYNEQFF. The variable domain in full, completed from reference TRBV30 and TRBJ2-1, reads SQTIHQWPATLVQPVGSPLSLECTVEGTSNPNLYWYRQAAGRGLQLLFYSVGIGQISSEVPQNLSASRPQDRQFILSSKKLLLSDSGFYLCAWTPSGRSYNEQFFGPGTRLTVL.

This clone was counted a few times. The V and J genes are TRBV6-6 and TRBJ1-2, with D maybe TRBD1 (6 bases). Trimming pared 4 bases from V and 7 bases from J, leaving 13 bases between. Germline V CDR1 and CDR2: MNHNY, SVGAGI (reference sequence). The CDR3 is 13 amino acids. The CDR3 here is CASSSQGMGGYTF. CDR3 bases: TGTGCCAGCAGTTCGCAGGGGATGGGTGGCTACACCTTC.

The CDR3, as DNA: TGTGCCAGCAGAGGCTCAGGGATCCAAGAGACCCAGTACTTC. This gives the protein CASRGSGIQETQYF. The chain uses TRBV2 and TRBJ2-5; perhaps TRBD1 as D (5 bases). This CDR3 spans 14 amino acids. Per germline, CDR1 SNHLY and CDR2 FYNNEI. V was clipped by 6 bases and J by 1 base, with 12 bases between them.

The V call is TRBV5-1, the J call TRBJ1-1; TRBD1 is a possible D gene (6 bases). The CDR3 consists of 14 residues. Germline values: CDR1 SGHRS, CDR2 YFSETQ. Trimming removed 1 base from V and 4 bases from J, with 11 bases in between. The CDR3 protein is CASSLTGWGTEAFF. The CDR3 DNA reads as TGCGCCAGCAGCTTGACAGGGTGGGGCACTGAAGCTTTCTTT.

The rearrangement uses TRBV7-6 and TRBJ1-2; possible D gene TRBD1, 6 bases. Trimming left V 5 bases short and J 0 bases short, with 10 bases between. The CDR3 covers 14 residues. Germline assignment: CDR1 SGHVS and CDR2 FNYEAQ. CDR3 bases: TGTGCCAGCAGCCCCCGGACAGCTAACTATGGCTACACCTTC. Protein: CASSPRTANYGYTF.

The chain links TRBV19 to TRBJ2-5, with 9 nucleotides matching TRBD1. V lost 5 bases and J lost 4; bases outside the gene matches: 8. CDR1 and CDR2 from the germline V gene are LNHDA and SQIVND (reference sequence). The CDR3 length is 15 residues. CDR3 loop: CASSALQGAGETQYF. CDR3 DNA: TGTGCCAGTAGTGCCCTACAGGGGGCGGGAGAGACCCAGTACTTC.